The rows below give T cell receptor beta chains drawn from one sample of a study of shared clonotypes between healthy human individuals. TCRdb's table, derived via immunoSEQ multiplex PCR, lists solely in-frame clones and lacks some. The repertoire includes 550,000 to 650,000 clones, around 96% of them detected once, and approximately 0.12% sits in the top ten. Material: naive CD8+ T cells sorted from blood. The receptor source for this set is a woman between 25 and 40 years old in good health. The CDR3 runs from the conserved cysteine through the conserved F or W. The D gene is left open where the match is weak. Rows give clone size only sometimes, using once, few, many, or a class for an expanded clone.

TRBD2,TRBJ2-5,TRBV27,-,TGTGCCAGCAGTCCCGGGACTAGCGGCAAAGAGACCCAGTACTTC,CASSPGTSGKETQYF
TRBD1,TRBJ1-2,TRBV5-5,-,TGTGCCAGCAGCTCGCCCGGGACAGGGAATGGCTACACCTTC,CASSSPGTGNGYTF
TRBD1,TRBJ2-1,TRBV7-9,-,TGTGCCAGCAGCGCACGGACAGGGGTTTACAATGAGCAGTTCTTC,CASSARTGVYNEQFF
TRBD2,TRBJ2-1,TRBV2,once,TGTGCCAGCATTGACCCAGGGACTAGCGGGAGTACAGTCGACTACAATGAGCAGTTCTTC,CASIDPGTSGSTVDYNEQFF
-,TRBJ2-2,TRBV19,-,TGTGCCAGTCGGCGGTGGAGGGACGGCACCGGGGAGCTGTTTTTT,CASRRWRDGTGELFF
TRBD2,TRBJ2-7,TRBV19,-,TGTGCCAGTAGTATTAGCGGGATGAACTACGAGCAGTACTTC,CASSISGMNYEQYF
TRBD2,TRBJ2-3,TRBV2,-,TGTGCCAGCAGTGAAAAAATAGCGGGAGTCACAGATACGCAGTATTTT,CASSEKIAGVTDTQYF
-,TRBJ2-6,TRBV6-6,-,TGTGCCAGCACGGGTGGGGCCAACGTCCTGACTTTC,CASTGGANVLTF
-,TRBJ2-4,TRBV21-1,-,TGTGCCAGCAGCAAAGCTAGGGACAGGTCCGCCAAAAACATTCAGTACTTC,CASSKARDRSAKNIQYF
TRBD1,TRBJ1-1,TRBV2,-,TGTGCCAGCCCCCCACAGGGGGCGCTTAACACTGAAGCTTTCTTT,CASPPQGALNTEAFF
-,TRBJ2-3,TRBV19,-,TGTGCCAGTAAATTGGGGGGCGGCACAGATACGCAGTATTTT,CASKLGGGTDTQYF
-,TRBJ2-4,TRBV27,-,TGTGCCAGCAGCCCGGACGGGAAAAACATTCAGTACTTC,CASSPDGKNIQYF
TRBD1,TRBJ1-1,TRBV7-9,-,TGTGCCAGCAGCTCAACGACAGGGAGTACTGAAGCTTTCTTT,CASSSTTGSTEAFF
-,TRBJ2-5,TRBV18,-,TGTGCCAGCTCGCATGGGGTCGGTGGTCAAGAGACCCAGTACTTC,CASSHGVGGQETQYF
TRBD1,TRBJ1-1,TRBV2,-,TGTGCCAGCAGTGATGGGACAGGGCTGGGGGGTTGGACTGAAGCTTTCTTT,CASSDGTGLGGWTEAFF
-,TRBJ2-7,TRBV7-2,-,TGTGCCAGCAGCTTTGGACTATACTACGAGCAGTACTTC,CASSFGLYYEQYF
-,TRBJ2-5,TRBV9,-,TGTGCCAGCAGCCCCGGTGGGGGATGGGAGACCCAGTACTTC,CASSPGGGWETQYF
TRBD1,TRBJ2-3,TRBV4-1,-,TGCGCCAGCAGCCAAGATCAGGGGGTAACAGATACGCAGTATTTT,CASSQDQGVTDTQYF
-,TRBJ2-1,TRBV7-9,-,TGTGCCAGCAGCCATACTAGCTCCGGGCAGTTCTTC,CASSHTSSGQFF
TRBD1,TRBJ1-1,TRBV27,-,TGTGCCAGCAGTTCAACAGGGGGCTCTGAAGCTTTCTTT,CASSSTGGSEAFF
TRBD2,TRBJ2-1,TRBV27,once,TGTGCCAGCAGTCGCGGGACTAGCGGTAACAATGAGCAGTTCTTC,CASSRGTSGNNEQFF
TRBD1,TRBJ2-6,TRBV28,-,TGTGCCAGCAGTTTATCATTCGGGACAGTCTCTGGGGCCAACGTCCTGACTTTC,CASSLSFGTVSGANVLTF
-,TRBJ2-3,TRBV9,-,TGTGCCAGCAGCGTAAGAGGCGGGATAGTAGATACGCAGTATTTT,CASSVRGGIVDTQYF
-,TRBJ2-7,TRBV19,-,TGTGCCAGTAGTAGTTCCTTTGGGTTCAGCTACGAGCAGTACTTC,CASSSSFGFSYEQYF
-,TRBJ1-1,TRBV2,-,TGTGCCAGCAAGGAGTGGCAGAACACTGAAGCTTTCTTT,CASKEWQNTEAFF
-,TRBJ1-1,TRBV4-2,-,TGTGCCAGCAGTCTAAGGCGGTTGAACACTGAAGCTTTCTTT,CASSLRRLNTEAFF
TRBD1,TRBJ1-1,TRBV19,-,TGTGCCAGTAGACAGGGGTTAAACACTGAAGCTTTCTTT,CASRQGLNTEAFF
-,TRBJ2-7,TRBV9,-,TGTGCCAGCAGCGTAGGCAGGGGCGAAGAGCAGTACTTC,CASSVGRGEEQYF
-,TRBJ1-2,TRBV5-1,-,TGCGCCAGCAGCTTGGGACGACCCCCCGGGGGCTATGGCTACACCTTC,CASSLGRPPGGYGYTF
-,TRBJ2-7,TRBV29-1,-,TGCAGCGTTGAAAGGGGCAACGAGCAGTACTTC,CSVERGNEQYF
TRBD2,TRBJ2-7,TRBV11-2,once,TGTGCCAGCAGCCCTCTAGCGGGAGTACCCTACGAGCAGTACTTC,CASSPLAGVPYEQYF
-,TRBJ2-7,TRBV7-9,-,TGTGCCAGCAGCTTAGAGGGGGGGACAGGTTACGAGCAGTACTTC,CASSLEGGTGYEQYF
TRBD1,TRBJ2-7,TRBV9,once,TGTGCCAGCAGCGTGAACCTCAACGATGAAGGACAGGGGGCCTACGAGCAGTACTTC,CASSVNLNDEGQGAYEQYF
TRBD2,TRBJ2-1,TRBV7-2,-,TGTGCCAGCAGCTCGGGACTAGGGTACAATGAGCAGTTCTTC,CASSSGLGYNEQFF
TRBD2,TRBJ2-2,TRBV19,-,TGTGCCAGTAGTCTAGGACTAGCGGGCCCGGCCGGGGAGCTGTTTTTT,CASSLGLAGPAGELFF
-,TRBJ2-7,TRBV5-4,few,TGTGCCAGCAGCCACGGACACTCCTACGAGCAGTACTTC,CASSHGHSYEQYF
-,TRBJ2-7,TRBV5-4,-,TGTGCCAGCAGCACATCCCTTGGGCCCGAGCAGTACTTC,CASSTSLGPEQYF
-,TRBJ2-3,TRBV2,-,TGTGCCACCCGAATTGAGGGGGAGTCAACAGATACGCAGTATTTT,CATRIEGESTDTQYF
-,TRBJ2-7,TRBV7-2,once,TGTGCCAGCAGCCCAGCGAGGCCAGGGGACTCCTACGAGCAGTACTTC,CASSPARPGDSYEQYF
-,TRBJ1-2,TRBV19,-,TGTGCCAGTAGTATTAATGGAGCTAACTATGGCTACACCTTC,CASSINGANYGYTF
-,TRBJ2-3,TRBV6-1,-,TGTGCCAGCAGTGAAGTAATAGGGATGGGTACAGATACGCAGTATTTT,CASSEVIGMGTDTQYF